This TCR beta chain was sequenced in a study of beta chain features in type 1 diabetes. The V end lost 1 base, the J end lost 7 bases, and 14 bases lay between the germline ends. The CDR3 extends over 15 amino acids. Germline CDR1 reads LNHNV; CDR2 reads YYDKDF (reference sequence). cDNA synthesis used the whole RNA isolate, giving expressed TCRB sequences. TCRdb's copy holds only in-frame clones and misses some; the assay was immunoSEQ multiplex PCR. Among 130,000 to 150,000 clones listed, roughly 50% were seen once. The sequencing sample was made of Tregs from blood. V is TRBV15 and J is TRBJ2-1, with D possibly TRBD2 on 6 matching bases. The clonotype was recovered from a young man in good health. The CDR3 sequence is CATSRGTTRRNEQFF. CDR3 DNA: TGTGCCACCAGCAGAGGGACTACGAGGAGGAATGAGCAGTTCTTC.